Below are 21 T cell receptor beta chains sequenced from a single sample in a study of cytomegalovirus exposure and HLA in healthy donors. PCR employed 60 Vbeta and 13 Jbeta primers. Profiled with immunoSEQ multiplex PCR; TCRdb holds only in-frame clones, not every one. The sample carries roughly 120,000 clones, 75% to 85% recorded once. The specimen was PBMCs. These receptors originate from a man aged 25 to 45 in good health and CMV-seronegative.

Turning to this clone: The sample has other DNA sequences that encode this CDR3 too. The chain carries TRBV5-1 and TRBJ2-5; 11 bases fit TRBD1. Germline V gene sequence: CDR1 SGHRS, CDR2 YFSETQ. The CDR3 runs to 16 residues. J gave up 3 bases and V 0 bases, and 4 bases lay outside the gene matches. The CDR3 nucleotides are TGCGCCAGCAGCTTGGCAACGGGACAGGGGGAAGAGACCCAGTACTTC. Translating it yields CASSLATGQGEETQYF.

This clone was detected only once. This sequence joins TRBV2 and TRBJ1-5, with D unclear. Deletions cut 10 bases from V and 4 bases from J, with 17 bases between. This CDR3 spans 14 amino acids. From germline, CDR1 is SNHLY and CDR2 FYNNEI. DNA of the CDR3: TGTGCCACGGGTTTTAGCCAGAGAAATCAGCCCCAGCATTTT. Protein sequence: CATGFSQRNQPQHF.

The CDR3 DNA sequence: TGCAGCGTTGATCCCAGGAACCCATACAATGAGCAGTTCTTC. Protein product: CSVDPRNPYNEQFF. The V and J genes are TRBV29-1 and TRBJ2-1; D is unclear. This CDR3 has 14 amino acids. Germline V lookup: CDR1 SQVTM, CDR2 ANQGSEA. V shed 3 bases and J shed 4 bases, with 13 bases lying between them.

This clone was detected once. This chain joins TRBV6-5 and TRBJ1-2; D unclear. The V gene's germline CDR1 is MNHEY and CDR2 SVGAGI. Trimming removed 0 bases at V and 5 bases at J, with 10 bases between. The CDR3 consists of 14 residues. The CDR3 loop is CASSYSSVQYGYTF. CDR3 coding DNA: TGTGCCAGCAGTTACTCCTCTGTACAGTATGGCTACACCTTC.

The chain uses TRBV30 and TRBJ1-5; D is ambiguous. The CDR3 is 14 amino acids. Germline lookup yields CDR1 GTSNPN and CDR2 SVGIG (reference sequence). Trimming stripped 5 bases from V and 1 base from J, with 12 bases between. The CDR3 region is CAWADTSSNQPQHF. CDR3 in DNA: TGTGCCTGGGCTGACACCTCAAGCAATCAGCCCCAGCATTTT.

The chain employs TRBV5-4 and TRBJ1-3, with D unresolved. V was trimmed by 4 bases and J by 8 bases, leaving 10 bases between them. This CDR3 comprises 12 residues. Germline lookup yields CDR1 SGHNT and CDR2 YYREEE (reference sequence). The DNA of the CDR3 is TGTGCCAGCAGCAACCCACGCGACACCATATATTTT. As protein: CASSNPRDTIYF.

This clone was counted a few times. The rearrangement uses TRBV7-9 and TRBJ1-1; TRBD1 agrees at 7 bases. Germline CDR1 reads SEHNR; CDR2 reads FQNEAQ (reference sequence). V was clipped by 5 bases and J by 5 bases; unmatched bases: 8. The CDR3 contains 14 residues. The CDR3 bases are TGTGCCAGCAGCAAGACAGGGTTAGGGACTGAAGCTTTCTTT. Translation: CASSKTGLGTEAFF.

V usage is TRBV5-1 and J usage is TRBJ2-5; perhaps TRBD1 as D (5 bases). Judging by the DNA end, TRBJ2-7 fits better; the J call may be wrong. The V gene's germline CDR1 is SGHRS and CDR2 YFSETQ. The CDR3 contains 16 residues. CDR3 in DNA: TGCGCCAGCAGCTTGTCGCCAGGGTCCCCCCTCTACGAGCAGTACTTC. Translation: CASSLSPGSPLYEQYF.

J is TRBJ2-1 and V is TRBV6-5; D uncertain. Germline values: CDR1 MNHEY, CDR2 SVGAGI. CDR3 size: 16 residues. V lost 0 bases, J lost 0 bases, and 9 bases lay in between. DNA for the CDR3: TGTGCCAGCAGTTACTCTTGGCTTGGCTCCTACAATGAGCAGTTCTTC. This codes for CASSYSWLGSYNEQFF.

The rearrangement joins TRBV29-1 to TRBJ1-2; no reliable D call. The CDR3 consists of 13 residues. Germline CDR1 reads SQVTM; CDR2 reads ANQGSEA. With 0 bases removed from V and 4 bases from J, the gap between germline ends came to 9 bases. CDR3 in amino acids: CSVEDPVRYGYTF. Here the CDR3 DNA reads TGCAGCGTTGAAGATCCTGTCCGCTATGGCTACACCTTC.

CDR3 sequence reads: CASSFGGTAETQYF. In nucleotides, the CDR3 is TGTGCCAGCAGCTTCGGAGGTACCGCGGAGACCCAGTACTTC. The rearrangement links TRBV5-4 to TRBJ2-5; D may be TRBD2 (5 bases). The V gene's germline CDR1 is SGHNT and CDR2 YYREEE (reference sequence). This CDR3 is 14 amino acids long. V lost 2 bases and J lost 5, with 13 bases in between.

The J gene is TRBJ1-2, the V gene TRBV7-9; TRBD1 matches at 9 bases. V dropped 6 bases and J dropped 11; count of bases not matched to a gene: 16. This CDR3 is built from 15 residues. Germline V gene data show CDR1 as SEHNR and CDR2 as FQNEAQ (reference sequence). DNA of the CDR3: TGTGCCAGCAGTCTAGTACAGGGGGCGCAGGCCGGTTACACCTTC. Protein sequence: CASSLVQGAQAGYTF.

For this clone: An end of the junction does not agree with germline; a read error may underlie this. V and J are TRBV4-3 and TRBJ2-7, with TRBD2 matching over 7 bases. Germline CDR1 and CDR2: LGHNA and YSLEER. The CDR3 spans 17 residues. The CDR3 loop is CASSQEPPTGGSYERYF. The CDR3 DNA follows: TGCGCCAGCAGCCAAGAGCCCCCTACTGGCGGGAGTTACGAGCGGTACTTC.

The sample holds one count of this clone. Other nucleotide sequences in the sample specify the same CDR3. The V call is TRBV7-9, the J call TRBJ2-1, with D unclear. Trimming stripped 3 bases from V and 5 bases from J, with 5 bases between. There are 12 residues in the CDR3. Germline V CDR1 and CDR2: SEHNR, FQNEAQ (reference sequence). CDR3 nucleotide sequence: TGTGCCAGCAGCTTGGGCGACAATGAGCAGTTCTTC. This translates into CASSLGDNEQFF.

This clone was recorded only once. The chain couples TRBV6-4 to TRBJ2-1, with D tentatively TRBD2 (5 bases). The germline V gene has CDR1 MRHNA and CDR2 SNTAGT. This CDR3 comprises 18 residues. The V and J ends lost 6 bases and 5 bases respectively, with 26 bases between them. The CDR3 spells CASSKALGFVGDNNEQFF. CDR3 in DNA: TGTGCCAGCAGCAAGGCCTTGGGGTTCGTGGGAGACAACAATGAGCAGTTCTTC.

This clone has only a few counts. The rearrangement links TRBV2 to TRBJ2-5, with 10 bases that match TRBD2. Germline lookup yields CDR1 SNHLY and CDR2 FYNNEI. This CDR3 is built from 15 residues. Trimming at V came to 6 bases and at J to 4 bases, leaving 8 bases not matched to a gene. Here the CDR3 DNA reads TGTGCCAGCAGCGACTCTAGCGGGAGTATAGAGACCCAGTACTTC. Protein: CASSDSSGSIETQYF.

This rearrangement joins TRBV28 to TRBJ2-1, with D maybe TRBD1 (5 bases). This CDR3 comprises 13 residues. Trimming shortened V by 4 bases and J by 7 bases, and 11 bases separated the two germline ends. Per the germline V gene, CDR1 is MDHEN and CDR2 is SYDVKM. The CDR3 region has the DNA TGTGCCAGCAGTTCACCTAGGGGTAATGAGCAGTTCTTC. This codes for CASSSPRGNEQFF.

J is TRBJ2-7 and V is TRBV29-1; 13 bases line up with TRBD2. The germline CDR1 and CDR2 sequences are SQVTM and ANQGSEA. J gave up 7 bases and V 6 bases, and 18 bases lay outside the gene matches. The CDR3 runs 17 residues. CDR3 in amino acids: CSVSGTSGTNPLGEQYF. In DNA, the CDR3 is TGCAGCGTCTCCGGGACTAGCGGGACAAACCCTTTGGGGGAGCAGTACTTC.

V gene TRBV19 combines with J gene TRBJ2-7; the D gene is possibly TRBD1 (6 bases). Germline assignment: CDR1 LNHDA and CDR2 SQIVND (reference sequence). Trimming took 4 bases from V and 5 from J, leaving 24 bases between them. This CDR3 spans 17 amino acids. For the CDR3, the DNA is TGTGCCAGTAGTAGGGCAGGGGTTGGGCTAGAGGGAGACGAGCAGTACTTC. Protein product: CASSRAGVGLEGDEQYF. Based on the CDR3 plus reference TRBV19 and TRBJ2-7, the full variable domain is DGGITQSPKYLFRKEGQNVTLSCEQNLNHDAMYWYRQDPGQGLRLIYYSQIVNDFQKGDIAEGYSVSREKKESFPLTVTSAQKNPTAFYLCASSRAGVGLEGDEQYFGPGTRLTVT.

The rearrangement links TRBV5-6 to TRBJ2-3; weak D call: TRBD1 (7 bases). CDR1 is SGHDT and CDR2 is YYEEEE in the germline V gene. CDR3 length: 18 residues. Deletions cut 0 bases from V and 14 bases from J, with 31 bases between. CDR3: CASSLDSGGPTSMGVPYF. In DNA, the CDR3 is TGTGCCAGCAGCTTGGACTCAGGGGGGCCGACGTCGATGGGGGTCCCGTATTTT. Together with reference TRBV5-6 and TRBJ2-3, the CDR3 gives the full variable domain: DAGVTQSPTHLIKTRGQQVTLRCSPKSGHDTVSWYQQALGQGPQFIFQYYEEEERQRGNFPDRFSGHQFPNYSSELNVNALLLGDSALYLCASSLDSGGPTSMGVPYFGPGTRLTVL.

This chain links TRBV4-2 with TRBJ2-7; 7 positions match TRBD2. Germline V lookup: CDR1 LGHNA, CDR2 YNFKEQ. CDR3 size: 16 residues. The J segment lost 5 bases and the V segment lost 0 bases, leaving 10 bases of the junction unmatched. The CDR3 protein is CASSQEEGTKGDEQYF. The CDR3 nucleotides are TGTGCCAGCAGCCAAGAAGAAGGGACTAAGGGCGACGAGCAGTACTTC.